This T cell receptor beta chain appears in the sequencing data of a study of cytomegalovirus exposure and HLA in healthy donors. This clone was counted a single time. Its antigen is undetermined. Overall study results and limits: Rare sequences made up most TCRs, while some public TCRs were found in many donors. The study flagged about 150 TCR beta chains as cytomegalovirus-associated.

Separation from the roughly 670-subject first cohort characterized the roughly 110-subject validation cohort, to which the donors belonged. Assay used: immunoSEQ multiplex PCR; TCRdb lists only in-frame clones, some missing. This table holds some 120,000 clones, around 90% found once. The V gene's germline CDR1 is LNHDA and CDR2 SQIVND (reference sequence). The V end lost 4 bases, the J end lost 7 bases, and 10 bases lay between the germline ends. The CDR3 runs to 13 residues. Sample: PBMCs. This TCR came from a woman aged 18-29 years in good health and CMV-seronegative. The chain links TRBV19 to TRBJ2-2; a weak D match, TRBD2 (5 bases). The DNA for the CDR3 is TGTGCCAGTAGTAGAATTACTAGCGGGGAGCTGTTTTTT. Protein product: CASSRITSGELFF.